This T cell receptor beta chain was captured in a study of Ad26.COV2.S vaccination and SARS-CoV-2 variants (dated by TCRdb to the early 2020s). About the investigation overall: Vaccine-arm donors came from COV1001, a multicentre, randomized, double-blind, placebo-controlled phase I-IIa trial of Ad26.COV2.S in healthy adults. Sequencing of the TCRbeta repertoire served to evaluate the specificity and breadth of SARS-CoV-2-reactive T cell receptors following Ad26.COV2.S vaccination. Blinding of investigators to trial group allocation was maintained during experiments and outcome assessment. A total of 32 samples were included in the TCR-sequenced set, comprising roughly 20 Ad26.COV2.S vaccine recipients, 5 placebo recipients and 8 SARS-CoV-2 convalescent individuals. Trial participants were randomized into five groups of five: low-dose or high-dose Ad26.COV2.S given once or twice, or placebo on both occasions. Dosing of Ad26.COV2.S was intramuscular, at either 5x10^10 or 1x10^11 viral particles, delivered as one shot or as two shots spaced 56 days apart. The study at large found these results: After vaccination, substantial breadth of spike-specific CD8+ and CD4+ T cell responses was reported. Comparable non-spike TCR breadth was observed between vaccine and placebo recipients, consistent with only spike being contained in the vaccine. The authors noted that total T cell responses may have been underestimated by the TCR breadth and depth analyses. The study was not powered to compare responses between vaccine doses or regimens. Higher spike-specific TCR breadth was observed in Ad26.COV2.S recipients than in placebo recipients (P = 0.0014).

The CDR3 sequence holds 17 residues, the cysteine and phenylalanine included. Only the CDR3 region is kept as DNA, spanning 51 bases read in frame from base 1. The germline V gene encodes CDR1 KGHSH and CDR2 LQKENI. V is clipped by 5 bases and J by 4 bases, and the sequence between their germline boundaries is 23 bases long. The treatment or condition label, read with the paper, signifies: 15 to 20 received Ad26.COV2.S at low or high dose, single or two shots; a few received placebo; per-sample allocation not given. Repertoires of vaccine and placebo recipients were sequenced from samples taken on day 63 after the first injection. Cohort 1b enrolled 25 to 30 adults aged 18-55 years at a single site in Boston, USA, between 29 July and 7 August 2020. As a vaccine, Ad26.COV2.S was a replication-incompetent adenovirus type 26 vector that expressed a prefusion-stabilized SARS-CoV-2 spike protein derived from the original Wuhan strain.

Note on this clone: It lacks a known antigen. Per-base qualities were not stored, and no clone one base away is much larger.

The immunoSEQ Assay was used to sequence TCRbeta CDR3 regions. After extraction, genomic DNA underwent amplification by bias-controlled multiplex PCR, followed by high-throughput sequencing. As for how the authors treated the data: To quantify the absolute abundance of every unique TCRbeta CDR3 region, sequences were collapsed and filtered. T cell fraction was estimated by normalizing TCRbeta template counts to usable DNA, with usable DNA measured through amplification of reference genes found in all nucleated cells. Repertoire TCRs were annotated as SARS-CoV-2-specific by exact matching of V gene, CDR3 amino acid sequence and J gene to a known reactive TCR set. MIRA supplied the reference SARS-CoV-2 TCR set, which was filtered for enrichment in COVID-19-positive ImmuneCODE repertoires so that public or cross-reactive TCRs were removed. Drawing on the MIRA antigens, annotated TCRs were analysed further at the level of specific ORF or position within ORF. Depth was the summed frequency of annotated unique rearrangements, while breadth was defined as annotated unique rearrangements over total unique productive rearrangements. Two-sided Wilcoxon rank-sum tests were used to compare TCR breadth between groups. In its TCRdb copy, this immuneACCESS table keeps in-frame sequences only and misses some clones. Where compared with another copy, unresolved V genes explain less than half of these, and the others have no known cause. That table supplies the V and J calls and clone size; D and trimming were determined from the DNA. For this sample there are around 450,000 clones; 89% appear just once. In total, the top ten clones hold over 2% of the sample.

The rearranged segments are TRBV18 and TRBJ1-2; TRBD1 is a possible D gene, resting on 5 matching bases. This sequence was found in a person aged 18-65 years who received the Ad26.COV2.S COVID-19 vaccine or a placebo. This specimen consisted of peripheral blood, obtained in a trial of Ad26.COV2.S vaccine versus placebo. CDR3 protein: CASSAPSAGSGVYGYTF. The nucleotide sequence is given as TGTGCCAGCTCAGCCCCTTCGGCAGGGAGTGGTGTCTATGGCTACACCTTC.